What follows describes a single TCR beta chain. Its specificity is unknown. The data were obtained in a study of T cell responses to AZD1222 COVID-19 vaccine. General study findings and limits: Clonal diversity was possibly underestimated, and the donors were mostly white British, with more females. Rises in breadth and depth of Spike-specific TCRs came after two AZD1222 doses. Regions left unmutated in variants are reportedly the target of nearly half of spike-specific TCRs.

CDR1 is MNHEY and CDR2 is SMNVEV in the germline V gene (reference sequence). V trimming: 9 bases; J trimming: 6 bases; junction bases outside the gene matches: 9. The CDR3 length is 13 residues. Generated by immunoSEQ multiplex PCR, the TCRdb table keeps only in-frame clones and is missing some. The data contain about 180,000 clones, more than 80% of them seen just once; the ten biggest clones take up 3.5% to 5.5%. The V gene is TRBV27, the J gene TRBJ2-7; 9 bases are a match to TRBD2. Sequences were derived from peripheral blood, sampled 28 days after the second dose of the MenACWY control vaccine. The sequence was obtained from an adult who received the MenACWY meningococcal vaccine as a control. In DNA form, the CDR3 reads TGTGCCAGTAGAGGGCTAGCGGGAACCGAGCAGTACTTC. This translates into CASRGLAGTEQYF.